A single T cell receptor (beta chain) is shown here with its context. The antigen is not known. This PCR relied on a set of 60 Vbeta primers and 13 Jbeta primers. Assay: immunoSEQ multiplex PCR; the TCRdb copy retains only in-frame clones and omits some. The profile covers about 150,000 clones, with around 83% appearing a single time and around 2.6% taken by the ten largest. The data were taken from a study of cytomegalovirus exposure and HLA in healthy donors. Findings and limits, study-wide: In vitro work confirmed that a few CMV-associated chains recognize CMV antigens. Analysis performed later found around 15,000 TCR beta sequences associated with HLA alleles at 0.05 false discovery rate. For cytomegalovirus status, the classifier reportedly gave diagnoses with high specificity and sensitivity. Most sequenced TCRs were rare (though some public TCRs occurred in many donors).

Germline lookup yields CDR1 MNHNS and CDR2 SASEGT. The CDR3 is 15 amino acids. The gene calls are TRBV6-1 and TRBJ2-5, with D tentatively TRBD1 (6 bases). The J call may be mistaken, given a closer DNA end match to TRBJ2-7. The TCR sequence derives from a man aged 25-40 years in good health and CMV-seropositive. The sequencing sample was made of PBMCs. The CDR3 region has the DNA TGTGCCAGCAGTGAACAGGCCGGGACAAACTACGAGCAGTACTTC. Translating gives CASSEQAGTNYEQYF.